Following are 21 T cell receptor beta chains from one sample sequenced in a study of T cells in Graves' hyperthyroidism and ophthalmopathy. From RNA transcripts, TCR beta CDR3 regions were amplified. In the first-round RT-PCR of the TCR CDR3, the HTBI primer set was used. TCRdb reprocessed the multiplex PCR reads via MiXCR and lists one record per CDR3 protein. The sample lists some 440,000 distinct CDR3 sequences; about a sixth were seen once. Sequences were obtained from blood. The receptor set was obtained from a young woman with Graves' hyperthyroidism.

This clonotype was counted many times. The V call is TRBV6-2 or TRBV6-3, the J call TRBJ2-5, with TRBD1 matching 7 bases. J was trimmed by 5 bases and V by 8 bases; bases with no gene match: 11. This CDR3 comprises 14 residues. In germline, CDR1 is MNHEY, CDR2 SVGEGT. In DNA form, the CDR3 reads TGTGCCAGCCATGCGACAGGGTTTAGCGAGACCCAGTACTTC. This sequence encodes CASHATGFSETQYF.

This clonotype was detected only a few times. This chain connects TRBV11-2 to TRBJ1-6; tentatively, D is TRBD1 (6 bases). The length of the CDR3 is 17 residues. Germline CDR1 and CDR2: SGHAT and FQNNGV. The ends were cut back, 6 bases at V and 0 bases at J, with 15 bases in the middle. The CDR3 protein is CASSYITGSSYNSPLHF. The CDR3 DNA is TGTGCCAGCAGTTACATCACAGGGAGCTCCTATAATTCACCCCTCCACTTT.

This clonotype appeared many times. The chain uses TRBV28 and TRBJ2-3; unclear D gene. Trimming cost V 3 bases and J 1 base, with 11 bases left between them. The CDR3 runs 15 residues. Germline lookup yields CDR1 MDHEN and CDR2 SYDVKM. This CDR3 reads CASSFAPTGTDTQYF. As DNA, the CDR3 is TGTGCCAGCAGTTTCGCCCCAACCGGCACAGATACGCAGTATTTT. The complete variable domain, with remaining parts taken from reference TRBV28 and TRBJ2-3, reads DVKVTQSSRYLVKRTGEKVFLECVQDMDHENMFWYRQDPGLGLRLIYFSYDVKMKEKGDIPEGYSVSREKKERFSLILESASTNQTSMYLCASSFAPTGTDTQYFGPGTRLTVL.

About this clonotype: A much larger clone is a single base away; this may be a read error. The chain recombines TRBV6-2 or TRBV6-3 with TRBJ1-2, with D perhaps matching TRBD1 (6 bases). The CDR3 extends over 17 amino acids. The V gene lost 2 bases and the J gene lost 5 bases, with 21 bases spanning the gap. Per the germline V gene, CDR1 is MNHEY and CDR2 is SVGEGT. DNA for the CDR3: TGTGCCAGCAGTTACCCGATTTCGGGGGGCTCTCTTTATGGCTACACCTTC. Protein sequence: CASSYPISGGSLYGYTF.

This clonotype has ten or more counts. The chain recombines TRBV28 with TRBJ1-2; D perhaps matches TRBD1 (5 bases). Germline values: CDR1 MDHEN, CDR2 SYDVKM. V was clipped by 4 bases and J by 8 bases, with 20 bases between them. This CDR3 has 15 amino acids. CDR3 nucleotide sequence: TGTGCCAGCAGTTCGCAGGGAAATTCGAGAAAGGGCTACACCTTC. Its protein product is CASSSQGNSRKGYTF.

In this sample, this clonotype turned up many times. The V and J genes are TRBV13 and TRBJ1-2; the match to TRBD1 covers 7 bases. CDR1 is PRHDT, CDR2 FYEKMQ, per germline (reference sequence). V lost 5 bases, J lost 2 bases, and 8 bases stayed unmatched. The CDR3 is made up of 15 amino acids. The CDR3, as DNA: TGTGCCAGCAGCGAAGGGATGACAGGGAACTATGGCTACACCTTC. This encodes CASSEGMTGNYGYTF.

This clonotype was observed at least ten times. The V gene is TRBV3-1, the J gene TRBJ2-1; 12 bases are shared with TRBD2. This CDR3 contains 16 residues. Germline assignment: CDR1 LGHDT and CDR2 YNNKEL (reference sequence). V lost 1 base, J lost 6 bases, and 4 bases stayed unmatched. The CDR3: CASSQVGLAGFNEQFF. The CDR3 DNA sequence: TGTGCCAGCAGCCAAGTTGGACTAGCGGGATTCAATGAGCAGTTCTTC.

This clonotype has just a few counts. The J gene is TRBJ2-1, the V gene TRBV5-4; D is undetermined. Germline V CDR1 and CDR2: SGHNT, YYREEE (reference sequence). Trimming removed 4 bases at V and 8 bases at J, with 10 bases between. There are 12 residues in the CDR3. The CDR3 is CASSQNVHEQFF. In DNA form, the CDR3 reads TGTGCCAGCAGCCAAAACGTCCATGAGCAGTTCTTC.

The CDR3 protein is CASSLSGVVETQYF. The CDR3 region has the DNA TGTGCCAGCAGCTTGTCAGGGGTCGTGGAGACCCAGTACTTC. The rearrangement uses TRBV5-6 and TRBJ2-5; tentatively, D is TRBD1 (6 bases). The germline V gene has CDR1 SGHDT and CDR2 YYEEEE. CDR3 length: 14 amino acids. Trimming took 1 base from V and 5 from J, leaving 12 bases between them.

This clonotype was picked up many times. The chain links TRBV9 to TRBJ2-7, with TRBD1 identical over 8 bases. Germline V CDR1 and CDR2: SGDLS, YYNGEE. The length of the CDR3 is 14 residues. The junction had 5 bases not matched to a gene; V was cut back by 3 bases and J by 3 bases. The CDR3 nucleotides read TGTGCCAGCAGCGCCGGACAGGGAGACTACGAGCAGTACTTC. Translating it yields CASSAGQGDYEQYF.

In regard to this clonotype: A much larger clone lies one base from this, so it may be a read error. The rearrangement uses TRBV12-3 or TRBV12-4 and TRBJ2-5; D may correspond to TRBD1 or TRBD2 (5 bases each). The last part of the DNA fits TRBJ2-1 better; the J call may be wrong. The CDR3 totals 13 residues. The CDR3 DNA sequence: TGTGCCAGCAGTTTCCGGGACCAAGAGACCCAGTTCTTC. It specifies CASSFRDQETQFF.

The table lists this clonotype with many counts. The gene calls are TRBV18 and TRBJ1-6; perhaps TRBD1 as D (6 bases). Between the trimmed V and J ends, which lost 1 base and 5 bases, there was a span of 9 bases. CDR1 and CDR2 (germline): KGHSH, LQKENI. This CDR3 has 15 residues. CDR3 loop: CASSPLTGNNSPLHF. In DNA, the CDR3 is TGTGCCAGCTCACCACTCACAGGGAATAATTCACCCCTCCACTTT.

The CDR3 loop reads CASRESRQGVANSPLHF. The CDR3 coding sequence is TGTGCCAGCAGAGAGTCCCGACAGGGAGTTGCGAATTCACCCCTCCACTTT. The gene calls are TRBV6-1 and TRBJ1-6, with 7 positions matching TRBD1. The junction had 15 bases not matched to a gene; V was cut back by 6 bases and J by 7 bases. Germline CDR1 MNHNS, CDR2 SASEGT. This CDR3 comprises 17 residues.

In its sample, this clonotype was seen a few times. This rearrangement joins TRBV14 to TRBJ1-2; D not resolved. Germline assignment: CDR1 SGHDN and CDR2 FVKESK. This CDR3 has 13 amino acids. Trimming stripped 0 bases from V and 8 bases from J, with 10 bases between. CDR3 in amino acids: CASSQDLTKGYTF. In DNA form, the CDR3 reads TGTGCCAGCAGCCAAGATTTAACCAAGGGCTACACCTTC.

This clonotype has ten or more counts. The V call is TRBV5-1, the J call TRBJ1-3; D is unresolved. CDR1 is SGHRS, CDR2 YFSETQ, per germline. V was pared by 6 bases and J by 4 bases, with 8 bases between. The CDR3 has 12 residues. The CDR3 DNA is TGCGCCAGCAAAGCGGACGGAAACACCATATATTTT. Its translation: CASKADGNTIYF.

V gene TRBV19 combines with J gene TRBJ1-6; 7 nucleotides align to TRBD1. CDR1 and CDR2 from the germline V gene are LNHDA and SQIVND (reference sequence). The CDR3 is 15 residues long. Trimming removed 3 bases from V and 7 bases from J; junction bases left unmatched: 6. The CDR3 here is CASSMGTASNSPLHF. CDR3 DNA: TGTGCCAGTAGTATGGGGACAGCTAGCAATTCACCCCTCCACTTT. Full variable domain (missing parts from reference TRBV19 and TRBJ1-6): DGGITQSPKYLFRKEGQNVTLSCEQNLNHDAMYWYRQDPGQGLRLIYYSQIVNDFQKGDIAEGYSVSREKKESFPLTVTSAQKNPTAFYLCASSMGTASNSPLHFGNGTRLTVT.

This clonotype was counted ten times or more. The chain couples TRBV27 to TRBJ2-7; possibly TRBD1 or TRBD2 for D (5 bases each). Germline CDR1 MNHEY, CDR2 SMNVEV (reference sequence). Trimming took off 6 bases at V and 4 bases at J, with 19 bases between the two ends. The CDR3 consists of 15 residues. DNA of the CDR3: TGTGCCAGCAGCACCCTCCGGGGACCTCCTTACGAGCAGTACTTC. The encoded protein is CASSTLRGPPYEQYF.

At least ten counts were recorded for this clonotype. The chain couples TRBV19 to TRBJ1-1; 9 bases fit TRBD1. V lost 7 bases to trimming and J lost 1 base; unmatched junction nucleotides: 4. The CDR3 is made up of 14 amino acids. CDR1 and CDR2 from the germline V gene are LNHDA and SQIVND (reference sequence). In DNA form, the CDR3 reads TGTGCCAGTACGCCGGGACAGGGGAACACTGAAGCTTTCTTT. As protein: CASTPGQGNTEAFF.

This clonotype was seen only a few times. This may stem from a read error, because a much larger clone lies one nucleotide away. The chain couples TRBV12-3 or TRBV12-4 to TRBJ1-1; D might be TRBD1 (6 bases). Trimming took 4 bases from V and 4 from J, leaving 13 bases between them. The CDR3 length is 14 residues. CDR3 nucleotide sequence: TGTGCCAGCAGTTCTGACACCAGGGGCACTGAAGCTTTCTTT. Residues: CASSSDTRGTEAFF.

This clonotype was observed many times. V is TRBV20-1 and J is TRBJ2-7; a weak D match, TRBD2 (7 bases). V was shortened by 6 bases and J by 3 bases, with 24 bases between the two germline ends. There are 16 residues in the CDR3. Germline CDR1 DFQATT, CDR2 SNEGSKA (reference sequence). The CDR3, as DNA: TGCAGTGCCGCCCCCCGGGGTAGGGAGGGGGTCTACGAGCAGTACTTC. This sequence encodes CSAAPRGREGVYEQYF.

This clonotype was counted at least ten times. The chain links TRBV2 to TRBJ2-5, with D tentatively TRBD1 or TRBD2 (6 bases each). Germline V gene lookup returns CDR1 SNHLY and CDR2 FYNNEI. The length of the CDR3 is 14 residues. With 10 bases removed from V and 5 bases from J, the gap between germline ends came to 20 bases. The DNA of the CDR3 is TGTGCCACGACACTACGGGGGCCGCCGGAGACCCAGTACTTC. It codes for CATTLRGPPETQYF. The full variable domain, its missing parts supplied by reference TRBV2 and TRBJ2-5, is EPEVTQTPSHQVTQMGQEVILRCVPISNHLYFYWYRQILGQKVEFLVSFYNNEISEKSEIFDDQFSVERPDGSNFTLKIRSTKLEDSAMYFCATTLRGPPETQYFGPGTRLLVL.